This T cell receptor (beta chain) was recovered during a study of blood T cell repertoires in COVID-19. Sequenced by immunoSEQ multiplex PCR; TCRdb stores in-frame clones only, minus some. Of around 200,000 clones in the sample, 85% were seen once. Living in about two dozen US areas, the participants were between roughly 18 and 90 years of age. All recovered Cohort 3 donors got two negative PCRs, got clearance, or saw symptom resolution. Sequencing used PBMCs or T cells enriched from blood (not recorded which). The TCR originated in a man aged 40-50 years who had recovered from COVID-19.

In DNA form, the CDR3 reads TGTGCCAGCAGCAGGACATACTATGGCTACACCTTC. Residues: CASSRTYYGYTF. The chain combines TRBV14 with TRBJ1-2; perhaps TRBD1 as D (5 bases). This CDR3 spans 12 amino acids. The V end was cut by 5 bases, the J end by 3 bases, with 7 bases between. CDR1 is SGHDN and CDR2 is FVKESK in the germline V gene.